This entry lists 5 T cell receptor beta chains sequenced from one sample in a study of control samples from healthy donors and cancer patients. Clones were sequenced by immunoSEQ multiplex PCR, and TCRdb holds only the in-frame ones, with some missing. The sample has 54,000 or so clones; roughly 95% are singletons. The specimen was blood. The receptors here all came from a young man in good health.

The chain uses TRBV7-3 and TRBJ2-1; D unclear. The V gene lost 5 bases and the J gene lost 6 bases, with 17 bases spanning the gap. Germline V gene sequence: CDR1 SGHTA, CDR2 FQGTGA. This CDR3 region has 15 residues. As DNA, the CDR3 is TGTGCCAGCAGCCGTTTTGGGTCCCCAGGCAATGAGCAGTTCTTC. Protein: CASSRFGSPGNEQFF.

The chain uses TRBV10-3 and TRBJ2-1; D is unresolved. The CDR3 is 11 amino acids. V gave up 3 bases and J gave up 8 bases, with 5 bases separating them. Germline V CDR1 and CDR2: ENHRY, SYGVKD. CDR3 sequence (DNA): TGTGCCATCAGTGATTCCGATGAGCAGTTCTTC. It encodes CAISDSDEQFF.

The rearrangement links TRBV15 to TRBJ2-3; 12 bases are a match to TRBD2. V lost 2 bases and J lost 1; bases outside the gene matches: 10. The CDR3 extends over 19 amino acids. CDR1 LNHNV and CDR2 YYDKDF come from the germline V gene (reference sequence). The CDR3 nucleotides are TGTGCCACCAGCAGACCCCCCGCTAGCGGGAGGGCTGGCACAGATACGCAGTATTTT. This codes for CATSRPPASGRAGTDTQYF. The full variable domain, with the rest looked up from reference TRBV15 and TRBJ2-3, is DAMVIQNPRYQVTQFGKPVTLSCSQTLNHNVMYWYQQKSSQAPKLLFHYYDKDFNNEADTPDNFQSRRPNTSFCFLDIRSPGLGDTAMYLCATSRPPASGRAGTDTQYFGPGTRLTVL.

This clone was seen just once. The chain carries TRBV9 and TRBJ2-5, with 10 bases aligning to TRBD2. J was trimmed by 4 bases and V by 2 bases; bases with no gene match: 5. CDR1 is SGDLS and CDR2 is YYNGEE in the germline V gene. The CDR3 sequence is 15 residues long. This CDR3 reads CASSVLAGEGETQYF. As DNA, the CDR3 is TGTGCCAGCAGCGTCCTAGCGGGAGAAGGAGAGACCCAGTACTTC.

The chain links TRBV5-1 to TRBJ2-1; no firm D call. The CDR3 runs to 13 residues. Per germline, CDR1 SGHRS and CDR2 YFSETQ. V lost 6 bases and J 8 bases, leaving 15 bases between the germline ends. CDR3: CASNFDPADEQFF. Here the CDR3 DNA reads TGCGCCAGCAACTTCGACCCGGCGGATGAGCAGTTCTTC.